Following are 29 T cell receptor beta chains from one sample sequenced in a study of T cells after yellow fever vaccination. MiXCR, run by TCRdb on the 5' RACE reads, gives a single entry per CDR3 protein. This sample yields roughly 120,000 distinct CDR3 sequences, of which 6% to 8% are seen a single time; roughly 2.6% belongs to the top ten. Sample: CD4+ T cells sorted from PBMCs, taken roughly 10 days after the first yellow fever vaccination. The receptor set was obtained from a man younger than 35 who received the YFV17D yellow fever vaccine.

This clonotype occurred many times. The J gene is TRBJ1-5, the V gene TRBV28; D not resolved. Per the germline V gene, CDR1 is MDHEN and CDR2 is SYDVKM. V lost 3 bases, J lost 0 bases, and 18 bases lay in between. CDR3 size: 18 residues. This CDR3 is CASSFWETARYSNQPQHF. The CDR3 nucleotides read TGTGCCAGCAGTTTCTGGGAGACGGCCCGCTATAGCAATCAGCCCCAGCATTTT.

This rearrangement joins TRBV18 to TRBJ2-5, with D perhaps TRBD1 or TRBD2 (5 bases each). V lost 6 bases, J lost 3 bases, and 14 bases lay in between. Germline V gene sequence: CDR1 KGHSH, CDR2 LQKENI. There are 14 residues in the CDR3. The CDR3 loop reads CASSPPSREETQYF. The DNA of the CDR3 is TGTGCCAGCTCCCCCCCTAGCAGGGAAGAGACCCAGTACTTC. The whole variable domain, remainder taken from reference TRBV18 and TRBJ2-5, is NAGVMQNPRHLVRRRGQEARLRCSPMKGHSHVYWYRQLPEEGLKFMVYLQKENIIDESGMPKERFSAEFPKEGPSILRIQQVVRGDSAAYFCASSPPSREETQYFGPGTRLLVL.

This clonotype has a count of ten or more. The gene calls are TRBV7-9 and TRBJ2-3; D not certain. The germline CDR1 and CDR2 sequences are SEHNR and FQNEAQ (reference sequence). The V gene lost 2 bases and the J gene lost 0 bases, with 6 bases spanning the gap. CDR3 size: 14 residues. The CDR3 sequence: CASSLIASTDTQYF. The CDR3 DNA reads TGTGCCAGCAGCTTAATCGCTAGCACAGATACGCAGTATTTT.

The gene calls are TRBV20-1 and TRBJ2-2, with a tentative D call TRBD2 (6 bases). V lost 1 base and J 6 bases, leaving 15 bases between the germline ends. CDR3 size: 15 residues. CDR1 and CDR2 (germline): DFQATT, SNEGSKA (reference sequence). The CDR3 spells CSARVGGNRAGELFF. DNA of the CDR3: TGCAGTGCTAGAGTTGGGGGGAATCGGGCCGGGGAGCTGTTTTTT.

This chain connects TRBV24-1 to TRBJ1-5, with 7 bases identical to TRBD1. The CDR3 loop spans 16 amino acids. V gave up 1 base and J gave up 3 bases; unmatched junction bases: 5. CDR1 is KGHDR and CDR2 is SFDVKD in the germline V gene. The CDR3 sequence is CATSDLQGHPNQPQHF. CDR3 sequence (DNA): TGTGCCACCAGTGATTTACAGGGGCACCCCAATCAGCCCCAGCATTTT.

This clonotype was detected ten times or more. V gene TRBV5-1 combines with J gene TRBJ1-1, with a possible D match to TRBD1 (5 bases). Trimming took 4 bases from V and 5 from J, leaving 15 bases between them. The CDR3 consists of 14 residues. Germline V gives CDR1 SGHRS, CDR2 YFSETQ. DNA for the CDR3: TGCGCCAGCAGCGTAATGGGGACGGCAACTGAAGCTTTCTTT. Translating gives CASSVMGTATEAFF.

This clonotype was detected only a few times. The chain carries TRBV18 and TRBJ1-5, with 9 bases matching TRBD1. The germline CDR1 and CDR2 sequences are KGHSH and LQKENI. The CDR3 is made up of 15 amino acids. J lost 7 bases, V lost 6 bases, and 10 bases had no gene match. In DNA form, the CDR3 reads TGTGCCAGCTCGGCGGGGACAGGGATTGGACAGCCCCAGCATTTT. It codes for CASSAGTGIGQPQHF.

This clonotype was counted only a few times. CDR3 nucleotides: TGTGCCAGCAGCTGGACTAGTCGGCCCCAAGAGACCCAGTACTTC. Translation: CASSWTSRPQETQYF. The genes are TRBV5-4 and TRBJ2-5; 7 bases align to TRBD2. CDR3 size: 15 residues. V lost 3 bases to trimming and J lost 1 base; unmatched junction nucleotides: 6. Per germline, CDR1 SGHNT and CDR2 YYREEE (reference sequence).

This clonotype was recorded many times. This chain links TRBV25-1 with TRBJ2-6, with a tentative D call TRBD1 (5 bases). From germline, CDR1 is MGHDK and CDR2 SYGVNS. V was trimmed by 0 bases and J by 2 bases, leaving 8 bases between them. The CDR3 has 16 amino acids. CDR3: CASSEYLGAGANVLTF. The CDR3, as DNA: TGTGCCAGCAGTGAATATTTAGGGGCTGGGGCCAACGTCCTGACTTTC. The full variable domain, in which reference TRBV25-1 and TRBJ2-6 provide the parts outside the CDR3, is EADIYQTPRYLVIGTGKKITLECSQTMGHDKMYWYQQDPGMELHLIHYSYGVNSTEKGDLSSESTVSRIRTEHFPLTLESARPSHTSQYLCASSEYLGAGANVLTFGAGSRLTVL.

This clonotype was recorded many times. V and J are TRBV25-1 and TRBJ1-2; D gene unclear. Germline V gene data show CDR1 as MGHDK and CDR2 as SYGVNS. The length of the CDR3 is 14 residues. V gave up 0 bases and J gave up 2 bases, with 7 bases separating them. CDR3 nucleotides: TGTGCCAGCAGTGAATATGGCAGGAACTATGGCTACACCTTC. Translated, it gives CASSEYGRNYGYTF.

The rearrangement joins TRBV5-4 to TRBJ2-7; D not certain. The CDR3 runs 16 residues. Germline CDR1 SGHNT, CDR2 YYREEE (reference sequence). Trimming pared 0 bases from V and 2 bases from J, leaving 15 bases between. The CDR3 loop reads CASSLDGPLFTYEQYV. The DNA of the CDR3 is TGTGCCAGCAGCTTGGATGGGCCGTTATTCACCTACGAGCAGTACGTC.

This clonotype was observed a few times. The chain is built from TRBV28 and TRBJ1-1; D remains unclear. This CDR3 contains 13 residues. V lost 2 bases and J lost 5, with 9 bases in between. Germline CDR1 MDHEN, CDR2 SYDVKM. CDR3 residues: CASSLLLSTEAFF. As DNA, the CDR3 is TGTGCCAGCAGTTTACTCCTGTCGACTGAAGCTTTCTTT. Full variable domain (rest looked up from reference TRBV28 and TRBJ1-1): DVKVTQSSRYLVKRTGEKVFLECVQDMDHENMFWYRQDPGLGLRLIYFSYDVKMKEKGDIPEGYSVSREKKERFSLILESASTNQTSMYLCASSLLLSTEAFFGQGTRLTVV.

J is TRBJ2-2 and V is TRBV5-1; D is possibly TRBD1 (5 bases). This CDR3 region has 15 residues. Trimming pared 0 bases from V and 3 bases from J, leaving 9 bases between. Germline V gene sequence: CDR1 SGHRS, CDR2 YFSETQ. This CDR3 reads CASSLGVGHTGELFF. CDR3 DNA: TGCGCCAGCAGCTTGGGTGTGGGGCACACCGGGGAGCTGTTTTTT.

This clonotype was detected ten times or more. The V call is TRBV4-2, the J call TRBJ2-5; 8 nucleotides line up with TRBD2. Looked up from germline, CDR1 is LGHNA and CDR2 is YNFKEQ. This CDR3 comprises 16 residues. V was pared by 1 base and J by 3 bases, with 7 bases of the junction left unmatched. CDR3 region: CASSQALGGGKETQYF. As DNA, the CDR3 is TGTGCCAGCAGCCAAGCTCTGGGCGGGGGGAAAGAGACCCAGTACTTC.

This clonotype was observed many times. The CDR3 loop is CATSEPHRGRGYTGELFF. The CDR3 DNA is TGTGCCACCAGTGAACCCCACAGGGGTCGAGGGTACACCGGGGAGCTGTTTTTT. The chain combines TRBV24-1 with TRBJ2-2; 7 nucleotides align to TRBD1. This CDR3 comprises 18 residues. Germline lookup yields CDR1 KGHDR and CDR2 SFDVKD. V lost 4 bases, J lost 3 bases, and 13 bases stayed unmatched.

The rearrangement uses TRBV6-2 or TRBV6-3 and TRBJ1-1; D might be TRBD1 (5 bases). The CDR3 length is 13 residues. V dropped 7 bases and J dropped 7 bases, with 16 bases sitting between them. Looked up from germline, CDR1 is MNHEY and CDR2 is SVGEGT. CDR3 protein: CASNRTPLDEAFF. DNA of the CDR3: TGTGCCAGCAACCGGACACCCCTAGATGAAGCTTTCTTT.

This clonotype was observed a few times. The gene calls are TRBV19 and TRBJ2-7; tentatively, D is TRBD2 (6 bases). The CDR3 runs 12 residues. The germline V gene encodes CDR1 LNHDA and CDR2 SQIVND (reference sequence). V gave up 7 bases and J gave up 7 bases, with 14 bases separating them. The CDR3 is CASTAGYGEQYF. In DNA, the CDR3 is TGTGCCAGTACGGCGGGGTATGGAGAGCAGTACTTC. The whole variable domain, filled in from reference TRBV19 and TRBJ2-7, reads DGGITQSPKYLFRKEGQNVTLSCEQNLNHDAMYWYRQDPGQGLRLIYYSQIVNDFQKGDIAEGYSVSREKKESFPLTVTSAQKNPTAFYLCASTAGYGEQYFGPGTRLTVT.

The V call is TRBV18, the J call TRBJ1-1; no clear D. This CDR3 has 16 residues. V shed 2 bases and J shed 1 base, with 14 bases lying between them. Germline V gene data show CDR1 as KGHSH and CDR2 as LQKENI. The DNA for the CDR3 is TGTGCCAGCTCACCAGCGGGATCAGTGAGGAACACTGAAGCTTTCTTT. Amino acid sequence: CASSPAGSVRNTEAFF.

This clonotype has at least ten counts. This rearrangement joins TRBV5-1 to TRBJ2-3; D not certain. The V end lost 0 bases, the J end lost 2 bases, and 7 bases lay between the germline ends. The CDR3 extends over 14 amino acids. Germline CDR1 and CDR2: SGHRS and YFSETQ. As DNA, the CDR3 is TGCGCCAGCAGCTTGGGTCAGACCACAGATACGCAGTATTTT. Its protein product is CASSLGQTTDTQYF.

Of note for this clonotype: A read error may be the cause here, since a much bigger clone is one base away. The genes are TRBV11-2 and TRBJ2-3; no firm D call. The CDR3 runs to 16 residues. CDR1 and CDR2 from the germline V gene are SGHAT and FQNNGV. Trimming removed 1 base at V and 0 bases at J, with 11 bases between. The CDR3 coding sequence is TGTGCCAGCAGCTTAGGGCGCGACGGTAGCACAGATACGCAGTATTTT. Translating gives CASSLGRDGSTDTQYF.

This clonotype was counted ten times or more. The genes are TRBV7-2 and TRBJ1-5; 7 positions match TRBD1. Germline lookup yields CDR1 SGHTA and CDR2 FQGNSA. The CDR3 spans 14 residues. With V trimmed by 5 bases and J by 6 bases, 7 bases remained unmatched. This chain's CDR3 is CASSPRQGGQPQHF. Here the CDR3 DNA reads TGTGCCAGCAGCCCGCGACAGGGCGGTCAGCCCCAGCATTTT.

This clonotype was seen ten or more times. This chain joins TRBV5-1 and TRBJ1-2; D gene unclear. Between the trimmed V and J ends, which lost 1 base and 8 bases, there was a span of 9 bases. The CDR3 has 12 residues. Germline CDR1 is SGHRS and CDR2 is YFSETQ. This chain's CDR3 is CASSLMGEGYTF. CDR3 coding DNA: TGCGCCAGCAGCTTGATGGGTGAGGGCTACACCTTC.

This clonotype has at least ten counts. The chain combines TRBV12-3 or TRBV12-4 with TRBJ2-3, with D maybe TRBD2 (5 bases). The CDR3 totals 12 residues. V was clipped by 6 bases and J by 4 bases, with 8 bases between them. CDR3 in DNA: TGTGCCAGCAGGACTATCTCAGATACGCAGTATTTT. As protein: CASRTISDTQYF.

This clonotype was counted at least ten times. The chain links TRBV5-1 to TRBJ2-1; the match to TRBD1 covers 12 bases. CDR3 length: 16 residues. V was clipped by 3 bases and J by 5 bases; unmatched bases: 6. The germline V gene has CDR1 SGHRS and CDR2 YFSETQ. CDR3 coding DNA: TGCGCCAGCAGCTCCGGGACAGGGGGCTTCAACAATGAGCAGTTCTTC. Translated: CASSSGTGGFNNEQFF.

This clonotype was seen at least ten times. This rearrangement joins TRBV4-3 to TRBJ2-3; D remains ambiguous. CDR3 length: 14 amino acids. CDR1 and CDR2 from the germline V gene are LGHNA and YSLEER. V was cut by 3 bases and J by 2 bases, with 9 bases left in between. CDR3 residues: CASSQSWYTDTQYF. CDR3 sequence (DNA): TGCGCCAGCAGCCAGAGTTGGTACACAGATACGCAGTATTTT.

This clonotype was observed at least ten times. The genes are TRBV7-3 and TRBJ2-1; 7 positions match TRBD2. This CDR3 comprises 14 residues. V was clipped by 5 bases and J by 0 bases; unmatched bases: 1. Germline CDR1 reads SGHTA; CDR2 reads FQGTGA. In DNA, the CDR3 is TGTGCCAGCAGCACGGGGGGCTCCTACAATGAGCAGTTCTTC. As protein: CASSTGGSYNEQFF.

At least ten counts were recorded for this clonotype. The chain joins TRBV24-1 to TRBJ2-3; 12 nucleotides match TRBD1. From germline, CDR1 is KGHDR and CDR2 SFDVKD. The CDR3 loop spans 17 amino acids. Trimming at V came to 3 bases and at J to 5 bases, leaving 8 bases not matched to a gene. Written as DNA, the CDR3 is TGTGCCACCAGTGATGGGGACAGGGGGCTAGGAATAGATACGCAGTATTTT. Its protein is CATSDGDRGLGIDTQYF.

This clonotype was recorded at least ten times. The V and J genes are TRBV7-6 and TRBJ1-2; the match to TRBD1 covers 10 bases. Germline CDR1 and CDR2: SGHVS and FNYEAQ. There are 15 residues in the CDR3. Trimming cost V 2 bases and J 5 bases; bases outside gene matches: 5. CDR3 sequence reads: CASSLNRDRGYGYTF. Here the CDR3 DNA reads TGTGCCAGCAGCTTAAACCGGGACAGGGGTTATGGCTACACCTTC.

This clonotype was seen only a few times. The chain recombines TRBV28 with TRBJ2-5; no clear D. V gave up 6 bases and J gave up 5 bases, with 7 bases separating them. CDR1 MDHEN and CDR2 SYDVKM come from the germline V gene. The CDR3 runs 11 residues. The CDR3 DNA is TGTGCCAGCAGAAGCAGCGAGACCCAGTACTTC. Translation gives CASRSSETQYF.